The 22 T cell receptor beta chains given below trace back to one sample, sequenced in a study of blood T cell repertoires in COVID-19. Produced via immunoSEQ multiplex PCR; TCRdb's table is partial and in-frame only. The sample contains about 200,000 clones, 75% to 90% of which appear only once. What was sequenced was PBMCs or T cells enriched from blood (not recorded which). Receptors originate from a man aged 35-49 years who had recovered from COVID-19.

The chain links TRBV11-2 to TRBJ2-7, with no clear D. V was clipped by 1 base and J by 4 bases, with 11 bases between them. The CDR3 sequence is 14 residues long. Germline lookup yields CDR1 SGHAT and CDR2 FQNNGV. Here the CDR3 DNA reads TGTGCCAGCAGCTTAGGCTCTACAGATTACGAGCAGTACTTC. Translating gives CASSLGSTDYEQYF.

This chain links TRBV28 with TRBJ2-1, with 8 positions matching TRBD1. Trimming removed 10 bases from V and 7 bases from J; junction bases left unmatched: 12. CDR1 is MDHEN and CDR2 is SYDVKM in the germline V gene. The CDR3 has 14 residues. The CDR3 sequence is CATYVRTGKNEQFF. The CDR3 DNA follows: TGTGCCACCTACGTCCGGACAGGGAAGAATGAGCAGTTCTTC.

The rearrangement joins TRBV6-5 to TRBJ2-3; 10 bases fit TRBD2. J lost 5 bases, V lost 0 bases, and 5 bases had no gene match. The CDR3 is made up of 16 amino acids. The V gene's germline CDR1 is MNHEY and CDR2 SVGAGI. CDR3 sequence: CASSYSGLASGDTQYF. The DNA for the CDR3 is TGTGCCAGCAGTTACTCGGGACTAGCGTCAGGAGATACGCAGTATTTT.

The genes are TRBV7-6 and TRBJ2-3, with D perhaps matching TRBD2 (6 bases). Between the trimmed V and J ends, which lost 4 bases and 4 bases, there was a span of 15 bases. The CDR3 contains 15 residues. Germline loops: CDR1 SGHVS, CDR2 FNYEAQ. The CDR3 loop reads CASSSPYGSADTQYF. The CDR3, as DNA: TGTGCCAGCAGCTCCCCGTACGGGAGTGCAGATACGCAGTATTTT.

This chain links TRBV11-2 with TRBJ2-7; perhaps TRBD2 as D (6 bases). The germline V gene encodes CDR1 SGHAT and CDR2 FQNNGV. Trimming pared 5 bases from V and 7 bases from J, leaving 15 bases between. The CDR3 is made up of 13 amino acids. CDR3 in amino acids: CASSPLIAGEQYF. CDR3 DNA sequence: TGTGCCAGCAGCCCTCTGATTGCGGGAGAGCAGTACTTC.

V and J are TRBV9 and TRBJ2-1, with D possibly TRBD2 on 6 matching bases. The germline V gene encodes CDR1 SGDLS and CDR2 YYNGEE. The CDR3 totals 16 residues. The V end was cut by 0 bases, the J end by 0 bases, with 10 bases between. The DNA for the CDR3 is TGTGCCAGCAGCGTAGCTCTCGGGAGCTCCTACAATGAGCAGTTCTTC. Translated, it gives CASSVALGSSYNEQFF.

This chain connects TRBV7-8 to TRBJ1-3; D is unclear. In germline, CDR1 is SGHVS, CDR2 FQNEAQ. V dropped 2 bases and J dropped 0 bases, with 14 bases sitting between them. The CDR3 is made up of 17 amino acids. The CDR3 region is CASSLFTASNSGNTIYF. The CDR3 DNA is TGTGCCAGCAGCTTATTTACAGCTTCAAACTCTGGAAACACCATATATTTT.

V usage is TRBV19 and J usage is TRBJ1-5, with D possibly TRBD1 on 6 matching bases. The CDR3 consists of 16 residues. CDR1 is LNHDA and CDR2 is SQIVND in the germline V gene (reference sequence). Between the trimmed V and J ends, which lost 3 bases and 5 bases, there was a span of 17 bases. This chain's CDR3 is CASSIRGGAVDQPQHF. In DNA, the CDR3 is TGTGCCAGTAGTATTCGGGGGGGGGCAGTCGATCAGCCCCAGCATTTT.

The J gene is TRBJ1-2, the V gene TRBV15; 9 bases map to TRBD1. The CDR3 totals 12 residues. Germline values: CDR1 LNHNV, CDR2 YYDKDF (reference sequence). Trimming at V came to 8 bases and at J to 7 bases, leaving 5 bases not matched to a gene. For the CDR3, the DNA is TGTGCCACCCGACAGGGGGACGGTGGCTACACCTTC. Encoded protein: CATRQGDGGYTF.

DNA for the CDR3: TGTGCCAGCAGACAGATCATGAACACTGAAGCTTTCTTT. Translating it yields CASRQIMNTEAFF. This chain connects TRBV27 to TRBJ1-1, with D unresolved. There are 13 residues in the CDR3. Germline V gene sequence: CDR1 MNHEY, CDR2 SMNVEV (reference sequence). V gave up 6 bases and J gave up 0 bases, with 8 bases separating them.

The chain joins TRBV29-1 to TRBJ1-1; D may be TRBD1 (6 bases). This CDR3 region has 14 residues. Germline V CDR1 and CDR2: SQVTM, ANQGSEA. The germline V and J ends were trimmed by 3 bases and 2 bases, with 13 bases remaining between them. As DNA, the CDR3 is TGCAGCGTTGATGGGGGCTTAGGAAACACTGAAGCTTTCTTT. It is translated as CSVDGGLGNTEAFF.

This sequence joins TRBV10-1 and TRBJ2-1, with 8 bases that match TRBD2. CDR1 is WNHNN, CDR2 SYGVQD, per germline (reference sequence). The length of the CDR3 is 15 residues. With 7 bases clipped from V and 1 base from J, the junction kept 6 bases outside the gene matches. CDR3 loop: CASTLSGISYNEQFF. The CDR3, as DNA: TGCGCCAGCACCCTTAGCGGGATATCCTACAATGAGCAGTTCTTC.

This rearrangement joins TRBV2 to TRBJ2-5, with a possible D match to TRBD1 (6 bases). CDR3 size: 15 residues. Per germline, CDR1 SNHLY and CDR2 FYNNEI. V was shortened by 2 bases and J by 0 bases, with 10 bases between the two germline ends. The CDR3 region is CASSEFRGDQETQYF. CDR3 in DNA: TGTGCCAGCAGTGAATTCAGGGGCGACCAAGAGACCCAGTACTTC.

V usage is TRBV28 and J usage is TRBJ2-7, with 8 bases matching TRBD1. The CDR3 covers 15 residues. Germline V gene sequence: CDR1 MDHEN, CDR2 SYDVKM. Losses at the gene ends were 5 bases for V and 2 bases for J; bases not matched to a gene: 8. CDR3 coding DNA: TGTGCCAGCAGTGACCGGGACAGGCACACCTACGAGCAGTACTTC. Amino acids: CASSDRDRHTYEQYF. The full variable domain, rest sourced from reference TRBV28 and TRBJ2-7, is DVKVTQSSRYLVKRTGEKVFLECVQDMDHENMFWYRQDPGLGLRLIYFSYDVKMKEKGDIPEGYSVSREKKERFSLILESASTNQTSMYLCASSDRDRHTYEQYFGPGTRLTVT.

This sequence joins TRBV27 and TRBJ2-1; D not resolved. The V gene lost 5 bases and the J gene lost 0 bases, with 5 bases spanning the gap. The CDR3 is 13 residues long. The germline CDR1 and CDR2 sequences are MNHEY and SMNVEV (reference sequence). The CDR3 DNA reads TGTGCCAGCAGTATGAGCTCCTACAATGAGCAGTTCTTC. Its translation: CASSMSSYNEQFF.

This chain joins TRBV6-5 and TRBJ2-7; 10 bases line up with TRBD2. Germline V gives CDR1 MNHEY, CDR2 SVGAGI. V lost 8 bases, J lost 0 bases, and 4 bases stayed unmatched. CDR3 length: 14 residues. In DNA, the CDR3 is TGTGCCAGCGGGGGACTAGCGTACTCCTACGAGCAGTACTTC. Translation: CASGGLAYSYEQYF.

The V call is TRBV27, the J call TRBJ1-2, with a possible D match to TRBD1 (5 bases). This CDR3 region has 14 residues. V lost 0 bases and J lost 10, with 15 bases in between. CDR1 is MNHEY, CDR2 SMNVEV, per germline (reference sequence). The CDR3 bases are TGTGCCAGCAGTTTATCCGCACACACACAGGTCTACACCTTC. It encodes CASSLSAHTQVYTF.

The chain recombines TRBV11-3 with TRBJ1-5; unclear D gene. The CDR3 is 16 residues long. CDR1 and CDR2 (germline): SGHNT, YENEEA. V lost 6 bases and J lost 0, with 15 bases in between. The CDR3 spells CASSSGVPLSNQPQHF. CDR3 nucleotides: TGTGCCAGCAGTTCTGGAGTCCCTCTTAGCAATCAGCCCCAGCATTTT.

The V gene is TRBV27, the J gene TRBJ2-7; D call uncertain. CDR3 length: 11 residues. V dropped 6 bases and J dropped 1 base, with 4 bases sitting between them. CDR1 is MNHEY and CDR2 is SMNVEV in the germline V gene (reference sequence). Written as DNA, the CDR3 is TGTGCCAGCAGCCCGTCCTACGAGCAGTACTTC. It specifies CASSPSYEQYF.

This chain links TRBV19 with TRBJ1-6; TRBD1 aligns across 7 bases. Germline V gives CDR1 LNHDA, CDR2 SQIVND (reference sequence). CDR3 length: 14 residues. The ends lost 4 bases at V and 6 bases at J; junction bases unmatched: 3. The chain's CDR3 is CASSNRDSNSPLHF. CDR3 in DNA: TGTGCCAGTAGTAACCGGGACAGTAATTCACCCCTCCACTTT.

This chain uses TRBV6-4 with TRBJ2-1; TRBD2 matches 12 bases. Looked up from germline, CDR1 is MRHNA and CDR2 is SNTAGT. The J segment lost 9 bases and the V segment lost 5 bases, leaving 5 bases of the junction unmatched. The CDR3 covers 14 residues. CDR3 sequence (DNA): TGTGCCAGCAGTACCCTAGCGGGAGGGCTTGAGCAGTTCTTC. It codes for CASSTLAGGLEQFF.

This sequence joins TRBV12-3 or TRBV12-4 and TRBJ2-5; maybe TRBD1 (5 bases). Trimming took 4 bases from V and 0 from J, leaving 6 bases between them. The CDR3 contains 13 residues. DNA of the CDR3: TGTGCCAGCAGTTGGACAAACCAAGAGACCCAGTACTTC. It specifies CASSWTNQETQYF.